The 13 T cell receptor beta chains listed next were all sequenced from one sample in a study of cytomegalovirus exposure and HLA in healthy donors. 60 Vbeta and 13 Jbeta primers were used in PCR. Generated by immunoSEQ multiplex PCR, the TCRdb table keeps only in-frame clones and is missing some. The sample lists about 120,000 clones; 77% were seen once. Specimen: PBMCs. These receptors originate from a man between 35 and 55 years old in good health and CMV-seropositive.

DNA of the CDR3: TGTGCCAGCAGTTTATTCGGCAGGCCAACCCAGTATGGCTACACCTTC. Translating it yields CASSLFGRPTQYGYTF. The V and J genes are TRBV28 and TRBJ1-2; D gene unclear. Germline lookup yields CDR1 MDHEN and CDR2 SYDVKM. V was shortened by 1 base and J by 5 bases, with 17 bases between the two germline ends. CDR3 length equals 16 residues.

This clone was detected only a few times. Additional DNA sequences in this sample encode the identical CDR3. This chain connects TRBV6-5 to TRBJ2-7, with 9 bases fitting TRBD1. Germline V gene lookup returns CDR1 MNHEY and CDR2 SVGAGI. After removal of 6 bases from V and 0 bases from J, the junction contained 0 bases not matched to a gene. CDR3 length equals 13 residues. The CDR3 coding sequence is TGTGCCAGCAGGACAGGGGGCTCCTACGAGCAGTACTTC. Amino acid sequence: CASRTGGSYEQYF.

The chain has TRBV27 and TRBJ2-3; D is perhaps TRBD2 (6 bases). The ends were cut back, 0 bases at V and 4 bases at J, with 23 bases in the middle. The CDR3 runs to 19 residues. Germline V CDR1 and CDR2: MNHEY, SMNVEV (reference sequence). The CDR3 loop is CASSLSASSAGRFADTQYF. The CDR3 DNA reads as TGTGCCAGCAGTTTATCCGCCTCTAGCGCAGGGCGTTTTGCAGATACGCAGTATTTT.

V and J are TRBV7-3 and TRBJ1-4; no firm D call. CDR3 length: 13 amino acids. CDR1 is SGHTA, CDR2 FQGTGA, per germline. V lost 1 base, J lost 8 bases, and 8 bases lay in between. CDR3 in amino acids: CASSLRRSEKLFF. The CDR3 DNA follows: TGTGCCAGCAGCTTAAGAAGGAGCGAAAAACTGTTTTTT.

This clone was observed a handful of times. This chain connects TRBV6-6 to TRBJ2-1; 7 nucleotides line up with TRBD1. The CDR3 contains 16 residues. V was clipped by 5 bases and J by 6 bases; unmatched bases: 13. Germline CDR1 is MNHNY and CDR2 is SVGAGI (reference sequence). DNA of the CDR3: TGTGCCAGCAGTACTCATGAGGGGGCTCGGAGCAATGAGCAGTTCTTC. Its translation: CASSTHEGARSNEQFF.

This chain links TRBV6-5 with TRBJ2-5; D unclear. Germline V lookup: CDR1 MNHEY, CDR2 SVGAGI. This CDR3 has 15 amino acids. V was clipped by 2 bases and J by 2 bases, with 12 bases between them. The CDR3 is CASSYRAERQETQYF. DNA of the CDR3: TGTGCCAGCAGTTACCGCGCGGAGCGTCAAGAGACCCAGTACTTC.

This clone was counted between two and nine times. The rearrangement joins TRBV4-3 to TRBJ1-2, with a weak D call TRBD1 (6 bases). CDR3 length equals 20 residues. V was clipped by 0 bases and J by 3 bases, with 26 bases between them. Germline lookup yields CDR1 LGHNA and CDR2 YSLEER. The CDR3 spells CASSQDILGRGYRYDYGYTF. The CDR3 DNA reads TGCGCCAGCAGCCAAGATATATTAGGCAGGGGATATCGATACGACTATGGCTACACCTTC.

The genes are TRBV7-2 and TRBJ1-6; TRBD1 agrees at 8 bases. The trim removed 5 bases at V and 4 bases at J, leaving 4 bases unmatched. The CDR3 spans 15 residues. Germline CDR1 and CDR2: SGHTA and FQGNSA. The CDR3 loop reads CASSAQGAYNSPLHF. The CDR3 DNA sequence: TGTGCCAGCAGCGCGCAGGGGGCTTATAATTCACCCCTCCACTTT. Full variable domain (remainder filled in from reference TRBV7-2 and TRBJ1-6): GAGVSQSPSNKVTEKGKDVELRCDPISGHTALYWYRQSLGQGLEFLIYFQGNSAPDKSGLPSDRFSAERTGGSVSTLTIQRTQQEDSAVYLCASSAQGAYNSPLHFGNGTRLTVT.

The CDR3 spells CASTSGRASNYGYTF. CDR3 nucleotide sequence: TGTGCCAGCACGTCCGGGAGGGCTTCTAACTATGGCTACACCTTC. The chain joins TRBV13 to TRBJ1-2; D call uncertain. CDR1 and CDR2 (germline): PRHDT, FYEKMQ (reference sequence). The CDR3 extends over 15 amino acids. V was shortened by 7 bases and J by 0 bases, with 15 bases between the two germline ends.

The chain recombines TRBV5-1 with TRBJ1-4; no reliable D call. The CDR3 has 16 amino acids. V was trimmed by 2 bases and J by 0 bases, leaving 11 bases between them. Germline V gene data show CDR1 as SGHRS and CDR2 as YFSETQ. CDR3 coding DNA: TGCGCCAGCAGCTTAGGATCTACAGCAACTAATGAAAAACTGTTTTTT. Translation gives CASSLGSTATNEKLFF.

The gene calls are TRBV28 and TRBJ1-2; possible D gene TRBD1, 6 bases. Per the germline V gene, CDR1 is MDHEN and CDR2 is SYDVKM. Between the trimmed V and J ends, which lost 11 bases and 8 bases, there was a span of 24 bases. The CDR3 runs to 14 residues. The CDR3 reads CASLLGARGGGYTF. The CDR3 DNA follows: TGTGCCTCCCTTTTAGGGGCCAGGGGTGGAGGCTACACCTTC.

V usage is TRBV2 and J usage is TRBJ2-3; 8 bases fit TRBD1. Trimming cost V 8 bases and J 2 bases; bases outside gene matches: 6. CDR1 SNHLY and CDR2 FYNNEI come from the germline V gene. This CDR3 has 14 residues. The chain's CDR3 is CASSTGVNTDTQYF. The CDR3 bases are TGTGCCAGCTCGACAGGGGTAAACACAGATACGCAGTATTTT.

This clone was detected a few times. The chain carries TRBV5-1 and TRBJ2-3, with 9 bases identical to TRBD1. V gave up 4 bases and J gave up 14 bases; unmatched junction bases: 8. The CDR3 loop spans 12 amino acids. The germline gives CDR1 SGHRS, CDR2 YFSETQ. The CDR3 DNA is TGCGCCAGCAGCAGACCGGGACAGGGCTCGTATTTT. Amino acids: CASSRPGQGSYF.